What follows is one TCR beta chain and its context. This sample was taken from a study of cytomegalovirus exposure and HLA in healthy donors. CDR1 SGDLS and CDR2 YYNGEE come from the germline V gene. Germline trimming cut 4 bases from V and 4 bases from J; bases unmatched to any gene: 10. The CDR3 sequence is 15 residues long. Using immunoSEQ multiplex PCR, the repertoire was profiled, and TCRdb retains in-frame clones only, with some absent. The table has 100,000 to 120,000 clones, approximately 87% seen once. This clonotype was sampled from a woman aged 25 to 45 in good health and CMV-seropositive. Material for sequencing was PBMCs. The rearrangement joins TRBV9 to TRBJ2-5; 7 bases are a match to TRBD2. Here the CDR3 reads CASSPRRLAGETQYF. In nucleotides, the CDR3 is TGTGCCAGCAGCCCTCGCCGACTAGCAGGAGAGACCCAGTACTTC.